These 20 T cell receptor beta chains were all obtained from the same sample, sequenced in a study of blood T cell repertoires in COVID-19. Data came from immunoSEQ multiplex PCR; TCRdb stores just in-frame clones and leaves some out. The data hold some 200,000 clones, with 84% observed a single time. The material sequenced was peripheral blood. The source of these receptors is a woman aged 30 to 39 who had recovered from COVID-19.

The chain is built from TRBV5-5 and TRBJ1-2; 8 bases map to TRBD1. The CDR3 runs to 16 residues. Germline assignment: CDR1 SGHKS and CDR2 YYEKEE (reference sequence). V shed 2 bases, J shed 3 bases, and the junction held 9 bases outside the gene matches. The CDR3 nucleotides are TGTGCCAGCAGCTTACTCTACGGACAGGGTCACTATGGCTACACCTTC. This codes for CASSLLYGQGHYGYTF.

The V gene is TRBV3-1 (or the pseudogene TRBV3-2), the J gene TRBJ1-2; no reliable D call. This CDR3 has 12 amino acids. The V gene lost 6 bases and the J gene lost 8 bases, with 13 bases spanning the gap. Germline V gene lookup returns CDR1 LGHDT and CDR2 YNNKEL (reference sequence). CDR3 in amino acids: CASSQNDQGYTF. The CDR3 nucleotides are TGTGCCAGCAGTCAGAACGATCAGGGCTACACCTTC.

This rearrangement joins TRBV27 to TRBJ1-2; 8 bases agree with TRBD1. This CDR3 is 14 amino acids long. V gave up 5 bases and J gave up 7 bases; unmatched junction bases: 9. CDR1 is MNHEY and CDR2 is SMNVEV in the germline V gene (reference sequence). The CDR3 bases are TGTGCCAGCAGTCTAGGACAGGGCCTGGGTGGCTACACCTTC. Encoded protein: CASSLGQGLGGYTF.

The V call is TRBV7-3, the J call TRBJ2-7, with 7 bases identical to TRBD1. After removal of 5 bases from V and 2 bases from J, the junction contained 6 bases not matched to a gene. The CDR3 loop spans 14 amino acids. CDR1 is SGHTA, CDR2 FQGTGA, per germline. The DNA of the CDR3 is TGTGCCAGCAGCCCGACAGGGAGTCCCTACGAGCAGTACTTC. This gives the protein CASSPTGSPYEQYF.

The rearrangement links TRBV28 to TRBJ2-7; D is possibly TRBD1 (6 bases). CDR3 length: 16 amino acids. V dropped 3 bases and J dropped 3 bases, with 18 bases sitting between them. The germline CDR1 and CDR2 sequences are MDHEN and SYDVKM. The DNA of the CDR3 is TGTGCCAGCAGTTTTCGCTTCAGGGGCGCGTTCTACGAGCAGTACTTC. Encoded protein: CASSFRFRGAFYEQYF. Using reference TRBV28 and TRBJ2-7 for the parts outside the CDR3, the full variable domain is DVKVTQSSRYLVKRTGEKVFLECVQDMDHENMFWYRQDPGLGLRLIYFSYDVKMKEKGDIPEGYSVSREKKERFSLILESASTNQTSMYLCASSFRFRGAFYEQYFGPGTRLTVT.

This clone showed up just once. This chain links TRBV5-1 with TRBJ1-3, with D uncertain. V lost 5 bases and J lost 0, with 6 bases in between. The CDR3 contains 13 residues. Germline V gives CDR1 SGHRS, CDR2 YFSETQ. The DNA of the CDR3 is TGCGCCAGCAGTGGGAGCTCTGGAAACACCATATATTTT. This encodes CASSGSSGNTIYF.

The chain uses TRBV3-1 (or the pseudogene TRBV3-2) and TRBJ2-1; 10 bases align to TRBD1. V lost 5 bases, J lost 7 bases, and 14 bases stayed unmatched. The germline gives CDR1 LGHDT, CDR2 YNNKEL (reference sequence). This CDR3 comprises 17 residues. As DNA, the CDR3 is TGTGCCAGCAGCTCTCTACTGCGGACAGGGGGGAATAATGAGCAGTTCTTC. It yields the protein CASSSLLRTGGNNEQFF.

The chain recombines TRBV19 with TRBJ2-7; 7 bases map to TRBD1. Germline V gene sequence: CDR1 LNHDA, CDR2 SQIVND (reference sequence). The CDR3 consists of 15 residues. V was clipped by 3 bases and J by 0 bases; unmatched bases: 5. The CDR3 here is CASSMRQGNSYEQYF. DNA for the CDR3: TGTGCCAGTAGTATGAGACAGGGAAACTCCTACGAGCAGTACTTC.

V is TRBV27 and J is TRBJ1-2; TRBD1 might be the D (5 bases). The V gene lost 5 bases and the J gene lost 4 bases, with 14 bases spanning the gap. The CDR3 is 14 residues long. Germline assignment: CDR1 MNHEY and CDR2 SMNVEV (reference sequence). CDR3 in amino acids: CASSTLGGSYGYTF. The CDR3 DNA is TGTGCCAGCAGTACATTGGGGGGGTCCTATGGCTACACCTTC.

The genes are TRBV25-1 and TRBJ2-5, with 8 bases fitting TRBD2. This CDR3 is built from 17 residues. Germline trimming cut 3 bases from V and 5 bases from J; bases unmatched to any gene: 14. From germline, CDR1 is MGHDK and CDR2 SYGVNS. The CDR3 sequence is CASSDPNISGARETQYF. The CDR3 DNA reads as TGTGCCAGCAGTGACCCTAATATTAGCGGGGCCCGTGAGACCCAGTACTTC.

The sample holds a few counts of this clone. The gene calls are TRBV15 and TRBJ2-2; D possibly corresponds to TRBD2 (6 bases). Germline CDR1 LNHNV, CDR2 YYDKDF (reference sequence). The germline V and J ends were trimmed by 3 bases and 6 bases, with 11 bases remaining between them. CDR3 length: 14 amino acids. The DNA of the CDR3 is TGTGCCACCAGCAGGAGGAGGGCCGCCGGGGAGCTGTTTTTT. Residues: CATSRRRAAGELFF.

The V and J genes are TRBV29-1 and TRBJ2-5; 12 positions match TRBD2. The germline V gene encodes CDR1 SQVTM and CDR2 ANQGSEA. The CDR3 totals 14 residues. V was clipped by 4 bases and J by 5 bases; unmatched bases: 5. The CDR3: CSVGTSGIGETQYF. The CDR3 DNA sequence: TGCAGCGTTGGGACTAGCGGGATTGGGGAGACCCAGTACTTC.

The gene calls are TRBV7-6 and TRBJ2-2; TRBD2 matches 16 bases. The CDR3 is 18 amino acids. The V segment lost 6 bases and the J segment 4 bases; nucleotides outside the gene matches: 8. Looked up from germline, CDR1 is SGHVS and CDR2 is FNYEAQ. The chain's CDR3 is CASRAGLAGGGSTGELFF. The CDR3 DNA is TGTGCCAGCAGAGCGGGACTAGCGGGAGGGGGGAGCACCGGGGAGCTGTTTTTT.

V is TRBV7-9 and J is TRBJ1-1; D is perhaps TRBD1 (5 bases). Deletions cut 0 bases from V and 0 bases from J, with 5 bases between. CDR1 is SEHNR, CDR2 FQNEAQ, per germline (reference sequence). This CDR3 has 14 amino acids. For the CDR3, the DNA is TGTGCCAGCAGCTTAGCAGGGGTGAACACTGAAGCTTTCTTT. This sequence encodes CASSLAGVNTEAFF. Drawing the rest from reference TRBV7-9 and TRBJ1-1, the complete variable domain is DTGVSQNPRHKITKRGQNVTFRCDPISEHNRLYWYRQTLGQGPEFLTYFQNEAQLEKSRLLSDRFSAERPKGSFSTLEIQRTEQGDSAMYLCASSLAGVNTEAFFGQGTRLTVV.

V is TRBV6-5 and J is TRBJ1-1, with TRBD1 matching 8 bases. The V gene's germline CDR1 is MNHEY and CDR2 SVGAGI. The V gene end was trimmed by 0 bases and the J gene end by 7 bases; junction bases not matched to a gene: 4. This CDR3 contains 14 residues. CDR3 loop: CASSYSGTGNEAFF. The CDR3, as DNA: TGTGCCAGCAGTTACTCCGGGACAGGTAATGAAGCTTTCTTT.

This clone was found a few times. The V and J genes are TRBV11-3 and TRBJ2-7; no firm D call. Trimming pared 5 bases from V and 3 bases from J, leaving 11 bases between. Germline assignment: CDR1 SGHNT and CDR2 YENEEA. This CDR3 has 13 residues. The DNA of the CDR3 is TGTGCCAGCAGCAACTACTCCAACTACGAGCAGTACTTC. Amino acid sequence: CASSNYSNYEQYF.

The chain uses TRBV7-7 and TRBJ2-2; TRBD2 matches 8 bases. The CDR3 consists of 16 residues. The V gene end was trimmed by 1 base and the J gene end by 4 bases; junction bases not matched to a gene: 5. Germline CDR1 reads SSHAT; CDR2 reads FNYEAQ (reference sequence). DNA of the CDR3: TGTGCCAGCAGCTTAGATGGTGCGGGAGGCACCGGGGAGCTGTTTTTT. Its protein is CASSLDGAGGTGELFF.

V and J are TRBV10-3 and TRBJ2-7; 9 bases agree with TRBD2. From germline, CDR1 is ENHRY and CDR2 SYGVKD. The V and J ends lost 5 bases and 0 bases, in that order; junction bases with no gene match: 2. The CDR3 loop spans 14 amino acids. CDR3 DNA sequence: TGTGCCATCAGTAGGCGGGAGGGCTCCTACGAGCAGTACTTC. Translating it yields CAISRREGSYEQYF.

This clone was counted between two and nine times. The CDR3 bases are TGCAGTGCCTCCCCGGGAGGCTACACCTTC. Translation gives CSASPGGYTF. The V gene is TRBV20-1, the J gene TRBJ1-2; D is undetermined. The germline V gene has CDR1 DFQATT and CDR2 SNEGSKA (reference sequence). The CDR3 extends over 10 amino acids. The ends were cut back, 6 bases at V and 8 bases at J, with 10 bases in the middle.

This clone was seen more than once but under ten times. The chain links TRBV11-2 to TRBJ2-1; unclear D gene. The CDR3 runs 13 residues. The germline V and J ends were trimmed by 3 bases and 8 bases, with 11 bases remaining between them. Germline-derived CDR1 and CDR2 are SGHAT and FQNNGV. The CDR3 bases are TGTGCCAGCAGCTTCAGTAGCCTCGATGAGCAGTTCTTC. It is translated as CASSFSSLDEQFF.